One sample yielded the 5 T cell receptor beta chains listed below, sequenced in a study of shared clonotypes between healthy human individuals. Here immunoSEQ multiplex PCR was the method, and the copy in TCRdb shows in-frame clones only, minus some. The sample carries over 2,000,000 clones, around 93% recorded once. Only CD45RO-negative cells positively selected for CCR7 counted as naive CD8 cells, so terminally differentiated effector memory CD45RA+ cells were excluded. Sequenced material: naive CD8+ T cells from PBMCs. The receptor set was obtained from a man in his late teens or twenties in good health. Some clones in this sample may be carry-over from other donors' samples.

Worth noting for this clone: Other nucleotide sequences in the sample specify the same CDR3. This chain uses TRBV9 with TRBJ2-7; 10 nucleotides agree with TRBD1. The CDR3 is 15 residues long. CDR1 is SGDLS and CDR2 is YYNGEE in the germline V gene. V was clipped by 3 bases and J by 2 bases; unmatched bases: 5. Here the CDR3 reads CASSAAGTGAYEQYF. CDR3 in DNA: TGTGCCAGCAGCGCGGCCGGGACAGGGGCCTACGAGCAGTACTTC. The full variable domain, its missing parts supplied by reference TRBV9 and TRBJ2-7, is DSGVTQTPKHLITATGQRVTLRCSPRSGDLSVYWYQQSLDQGLQFLIQYYNGEERAKGNILERFSAQQFPDLHSELNLSSLELGDSALYFCASSAAGTGAYEQYFGPGTRLTVT.

The chain recombines TRBV5-8 with TRBJ1-2, with D perhaps TRBD1 (5 bases). V lost 1 base and J 4 bases, leaving 14 bases between the germline ends. The CDR3 loop spans 15 amino acids. From germline, CDR1 is SGHTS and CDR2 YDEGEE. CDR3 protein: CASSLRDGPSYGYTF. CDR3 nucleotides: TGTGCCAGCAGCTTGCGGGACGGTCCCAGCTATGGCTACACCTTC. Filled out from reference TRBV5-8 and TRBJ1-2, the complete variable domain reads EAGVTQSPTHLIKTRGQQATLRCSPISGHTSVYWYQQALGLGLQFLLWYDEGEERNRGNFPPRFSGRQFPNYSSELNVNALELEDSALYLCASSLRDGPSYGYTFGSGTRLTVV.

J is TRBJ1-2 and V is TRBV9, with D possibly TRBD1 on 5 matching bases. CDR3 length: 13 amino acids. Trimming took off 1 base at V and 8 bases at J, with 12 bases between the two ends. Germline-derived CDR1 and CDR2 are SGDLS and YYNGEE. The CDR3, as DNA: TGTGCCAGCAGCGTAACACAGGCGGGCGGCTACACCTTC. Translating gives CASSVTQAGGYTF.

As DNA, the CDR3 is TGTGCCTGGAGTTTTGGGAGGGAAACCTACTACAATGAGCAGTTCTTC. As protein: CAWSFGRETYYNEQFF. The gene calls are TRBV30 and TRBJ2-1; 7 positions agree with TRBD2. CDR3 length: 16 residues. In germline, CDR1 is GTSNPN, CDR2 SVGIG (reference sequence). V shed 2 bases and J 3 bases; nucleotides not matched to a gene: 10.

The V call is TRBV27, the J call TRBJ2-1, with D possibly being TRBD1 or TRBD2 (5 bases each). Germline lookup yields CDR1 MNHEY and CDR2 SMNVEV (reference sequence). CDR3 size: 13 residues. Trimming pared 5 bases from V and 12 bases from J, leaving 17 bases between. CDR3 sequence (DNA): TGTGCCAGCAGTATCGGGACGGTCCGGGCGCAGTTCTTC. Protein sequence: CASSIGTVRAQFF.